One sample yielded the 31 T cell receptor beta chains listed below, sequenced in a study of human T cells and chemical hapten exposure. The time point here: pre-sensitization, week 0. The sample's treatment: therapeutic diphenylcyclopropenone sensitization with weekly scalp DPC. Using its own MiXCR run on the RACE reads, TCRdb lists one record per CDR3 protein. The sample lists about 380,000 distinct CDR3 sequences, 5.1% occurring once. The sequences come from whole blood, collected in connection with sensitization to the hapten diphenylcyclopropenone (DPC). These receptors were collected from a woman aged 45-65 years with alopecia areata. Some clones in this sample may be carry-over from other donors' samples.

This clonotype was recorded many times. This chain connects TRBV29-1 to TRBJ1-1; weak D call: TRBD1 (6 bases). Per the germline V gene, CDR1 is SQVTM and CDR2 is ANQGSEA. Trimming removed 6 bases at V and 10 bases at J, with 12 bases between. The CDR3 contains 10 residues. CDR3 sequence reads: CSVGGLGAFF. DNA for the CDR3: TGCAGCGTCGGGGGGCTAGGAGCTTTCTTT.

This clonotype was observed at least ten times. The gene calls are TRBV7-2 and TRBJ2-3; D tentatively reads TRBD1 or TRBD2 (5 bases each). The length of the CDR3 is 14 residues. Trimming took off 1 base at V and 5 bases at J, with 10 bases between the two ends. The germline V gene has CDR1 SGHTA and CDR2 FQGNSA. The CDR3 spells CASSLGRGEDTQYF. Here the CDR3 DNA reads TGTGCCAGCAGCTTAGGCCGGGGCGAAGATACGCAGTATTTT.

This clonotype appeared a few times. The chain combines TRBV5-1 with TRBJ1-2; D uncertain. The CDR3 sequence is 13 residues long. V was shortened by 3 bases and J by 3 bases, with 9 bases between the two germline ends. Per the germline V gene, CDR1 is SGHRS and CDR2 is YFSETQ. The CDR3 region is CASSYGSYYGYTF. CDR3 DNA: TGCGCCAGCAGCTACGGTTCTTACTATGGCTACACCTTC.

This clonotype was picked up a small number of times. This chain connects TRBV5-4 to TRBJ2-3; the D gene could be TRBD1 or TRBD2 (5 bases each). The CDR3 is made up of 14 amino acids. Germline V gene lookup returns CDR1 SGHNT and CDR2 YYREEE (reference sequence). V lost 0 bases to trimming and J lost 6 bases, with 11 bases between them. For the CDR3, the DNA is TGTGCCAGCAGCTTGGATGTTTGGGGGGATACGCAGTATTTT. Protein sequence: CASSLDVWGDTQYF.

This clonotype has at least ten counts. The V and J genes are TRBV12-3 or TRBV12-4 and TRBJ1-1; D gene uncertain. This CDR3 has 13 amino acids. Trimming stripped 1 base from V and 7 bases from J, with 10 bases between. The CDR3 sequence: CASSLGSYLEAFF. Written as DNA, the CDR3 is TGTGCCAGCAGTTTAGGCAGCTACCTTGAAGCTTTCTTT.

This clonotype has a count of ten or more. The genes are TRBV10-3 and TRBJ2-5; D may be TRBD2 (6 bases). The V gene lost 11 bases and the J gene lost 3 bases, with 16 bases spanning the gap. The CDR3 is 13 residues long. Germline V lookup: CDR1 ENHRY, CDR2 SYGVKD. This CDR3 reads CAGQTRREETQYF. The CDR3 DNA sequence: TGTGCCGGCCAGACTAGGAGGGAAGAGACCCAGTACTTC.

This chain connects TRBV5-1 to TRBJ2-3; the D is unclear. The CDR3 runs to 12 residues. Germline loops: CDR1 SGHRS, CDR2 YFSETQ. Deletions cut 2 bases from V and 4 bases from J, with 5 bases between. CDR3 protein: CASSFWPDTQYF. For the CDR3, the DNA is TGCGCCAGCAGCTTTTGGCCAGATACGCAGTATTTT.

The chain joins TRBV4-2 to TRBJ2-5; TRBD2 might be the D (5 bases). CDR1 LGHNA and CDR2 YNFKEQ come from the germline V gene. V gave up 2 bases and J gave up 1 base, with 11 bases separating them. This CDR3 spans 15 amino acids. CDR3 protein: CASSQWRQSQETQYF. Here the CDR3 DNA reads TGTGCCAGCAGCCAATGGAGGCAGAGCCAAGAGACCCAGTACTTC.

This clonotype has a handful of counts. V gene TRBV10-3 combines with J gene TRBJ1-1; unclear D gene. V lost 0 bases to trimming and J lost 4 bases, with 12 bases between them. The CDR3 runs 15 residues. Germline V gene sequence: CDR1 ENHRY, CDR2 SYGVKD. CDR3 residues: CAISESAPWGTEAFF. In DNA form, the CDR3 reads TGTGCCATCAGTGAGTCTGCCCCCTGGGGCACTGAAGCTTTCTTT.

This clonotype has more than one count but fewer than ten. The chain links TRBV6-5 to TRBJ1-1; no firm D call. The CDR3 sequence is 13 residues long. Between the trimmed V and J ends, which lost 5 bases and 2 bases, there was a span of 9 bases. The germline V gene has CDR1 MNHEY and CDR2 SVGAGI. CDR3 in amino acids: CASSTPGNTEAFF. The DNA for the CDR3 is TGTGCCAGCAGTACCCCGGGCAACACTGAAGCTTTCTTT.

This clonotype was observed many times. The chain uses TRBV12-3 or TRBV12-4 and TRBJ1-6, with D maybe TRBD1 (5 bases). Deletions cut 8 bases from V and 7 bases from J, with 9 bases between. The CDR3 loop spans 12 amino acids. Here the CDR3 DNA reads TGTGCCAGCTCCCGACAGAATTCACCCCTCCACTTT. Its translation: CASSRQNSPLHF.

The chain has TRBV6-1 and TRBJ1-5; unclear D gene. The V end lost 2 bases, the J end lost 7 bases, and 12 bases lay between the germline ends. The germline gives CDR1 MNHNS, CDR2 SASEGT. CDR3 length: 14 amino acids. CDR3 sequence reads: CASSEPGGFQPQHF. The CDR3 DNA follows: TGTGCCAGCAGTGAACCAGGCGGGTTCCAGCCCCAGCATTTT.

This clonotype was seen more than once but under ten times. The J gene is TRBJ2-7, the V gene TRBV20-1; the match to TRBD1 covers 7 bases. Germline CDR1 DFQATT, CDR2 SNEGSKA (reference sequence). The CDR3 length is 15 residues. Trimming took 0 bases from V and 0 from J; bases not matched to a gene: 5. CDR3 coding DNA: TGCAGTGCTAGAGACAGACAGGGTTACTCCTACGAGCAGTACTTC. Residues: CSARDRQGYSYEQYF.

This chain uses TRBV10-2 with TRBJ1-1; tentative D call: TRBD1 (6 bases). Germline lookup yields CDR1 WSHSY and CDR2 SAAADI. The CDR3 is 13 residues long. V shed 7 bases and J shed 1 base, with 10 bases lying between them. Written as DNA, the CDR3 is TGCGCCAGCACGACAGGAACGAACACTGAAGCTTTCTTT. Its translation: CASTTGTNTEAFF.

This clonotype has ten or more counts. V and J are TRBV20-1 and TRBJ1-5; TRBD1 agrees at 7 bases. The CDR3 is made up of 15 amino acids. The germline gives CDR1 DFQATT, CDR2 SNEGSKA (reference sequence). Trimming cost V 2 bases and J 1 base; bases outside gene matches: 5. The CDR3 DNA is TGCAGTGCTAGACAGGGGGGTATCAGCAATCAGCCCCAGCATTTT. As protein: CSARQGGISNQPQHF.

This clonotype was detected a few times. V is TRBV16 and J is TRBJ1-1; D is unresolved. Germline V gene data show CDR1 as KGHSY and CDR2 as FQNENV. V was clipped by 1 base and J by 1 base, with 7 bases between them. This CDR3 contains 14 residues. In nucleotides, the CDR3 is TGTGCCAGCAGCCAATGGAACACGAACACTGAAGCTTTCTTT. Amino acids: CASSQWNTNTEAFF.

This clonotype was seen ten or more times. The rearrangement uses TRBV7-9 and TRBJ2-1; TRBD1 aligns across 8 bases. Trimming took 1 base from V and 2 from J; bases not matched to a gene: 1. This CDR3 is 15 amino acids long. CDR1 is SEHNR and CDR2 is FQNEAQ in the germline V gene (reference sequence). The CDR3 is CASSLGQGTYNEQFF. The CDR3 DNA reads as TGTGCCAGCAGCTTAGGACAGGGGACCTACAATGAGCAGTTCTTC.

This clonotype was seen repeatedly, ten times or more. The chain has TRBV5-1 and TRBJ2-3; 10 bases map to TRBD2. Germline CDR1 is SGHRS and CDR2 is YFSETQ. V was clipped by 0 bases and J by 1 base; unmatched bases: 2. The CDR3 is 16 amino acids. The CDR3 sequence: CASSLALAGGTDTQYF. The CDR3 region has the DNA TGCGCCAGCAGCTTGGCCCTAGCGGGGGGCACAGATACGCAGTATTTT.

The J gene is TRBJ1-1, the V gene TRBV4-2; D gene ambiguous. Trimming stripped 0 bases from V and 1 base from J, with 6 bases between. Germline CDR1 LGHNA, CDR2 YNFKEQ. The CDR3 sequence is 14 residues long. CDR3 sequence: CASSQDLRNTEAFF. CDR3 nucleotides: TGTGCCAGCAGCCAAGATCTTAGGAACACTGAAGCTTTCTTT.

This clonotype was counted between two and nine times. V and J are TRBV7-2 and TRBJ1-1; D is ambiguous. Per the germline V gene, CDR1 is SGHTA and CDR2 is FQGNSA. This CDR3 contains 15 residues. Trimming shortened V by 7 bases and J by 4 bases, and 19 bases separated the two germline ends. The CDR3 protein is CASTEAAELATEAFF. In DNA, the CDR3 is TGTGCCAGCACCGAGGCGGCAGAGTTGGCCACTGAAGCTTTCTTT.

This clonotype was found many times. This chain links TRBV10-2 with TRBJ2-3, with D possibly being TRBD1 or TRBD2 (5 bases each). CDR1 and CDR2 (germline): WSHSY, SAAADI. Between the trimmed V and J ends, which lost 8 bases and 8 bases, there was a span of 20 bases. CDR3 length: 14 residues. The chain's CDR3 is CASGQGSRRGTQYF. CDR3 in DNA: TGCGCCAGCGGGCAGGGCAGTCGCCGGGGTACGCAGTATTTT.

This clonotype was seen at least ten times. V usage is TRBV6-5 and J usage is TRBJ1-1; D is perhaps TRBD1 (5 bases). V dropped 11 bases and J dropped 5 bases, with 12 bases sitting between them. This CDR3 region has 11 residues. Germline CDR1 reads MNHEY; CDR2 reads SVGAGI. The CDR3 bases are TGTGCCGCCGGGGGGGGAACTGAAGCTTTCTTT. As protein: CAAGGGTEAFF.

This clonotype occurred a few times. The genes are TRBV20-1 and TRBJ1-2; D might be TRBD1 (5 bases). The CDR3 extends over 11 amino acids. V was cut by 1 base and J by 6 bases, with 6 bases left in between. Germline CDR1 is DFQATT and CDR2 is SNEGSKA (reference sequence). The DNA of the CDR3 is TGCAGTGCTAGAGGGGGGGATGGCTACACCTTC. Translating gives CSARGGDGYTF.

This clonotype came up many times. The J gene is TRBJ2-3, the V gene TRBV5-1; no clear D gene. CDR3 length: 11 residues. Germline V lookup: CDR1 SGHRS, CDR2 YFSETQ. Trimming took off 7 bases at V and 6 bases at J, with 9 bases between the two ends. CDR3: CASALRDTQYF. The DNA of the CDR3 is TGCGCCAGCGCACTACGGGATACGCAGTATTTT.

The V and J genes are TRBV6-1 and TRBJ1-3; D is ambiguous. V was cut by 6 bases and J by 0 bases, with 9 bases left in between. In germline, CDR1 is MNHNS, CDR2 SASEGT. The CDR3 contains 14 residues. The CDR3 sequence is CASRGESSGNTIYF. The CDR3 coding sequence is TGTGCCAGCAGAGGAGAGAGCTCTGGAAACACCATATATTTT.

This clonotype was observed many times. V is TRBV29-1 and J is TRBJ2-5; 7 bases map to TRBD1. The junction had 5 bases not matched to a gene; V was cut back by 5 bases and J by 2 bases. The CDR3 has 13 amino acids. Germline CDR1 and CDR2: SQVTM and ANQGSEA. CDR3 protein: CSVLFRGQETQYF. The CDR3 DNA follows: TGCAGCGTTCTATTCAGGGGGCAAGAGACCCAGTACTTC. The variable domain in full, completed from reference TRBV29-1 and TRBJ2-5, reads SAVISQKPSRDICQRGTSLTIQCQVDSQVTMMFWYRQQPGQSLTLIATANQGSEATYESGFVIDKFPISRPNLTFSTLTVSNMSPEDSSIYLCSVLFRGQETQYFGPGTRLLVL.

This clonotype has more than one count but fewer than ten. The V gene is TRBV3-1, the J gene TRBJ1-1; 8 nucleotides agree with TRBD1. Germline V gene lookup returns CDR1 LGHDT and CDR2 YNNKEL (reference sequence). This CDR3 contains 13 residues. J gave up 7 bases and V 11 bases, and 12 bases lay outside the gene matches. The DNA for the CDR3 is TGTGCCTCCCAGGGCGACAGGGGAAGTGAAGCTTTCTTT. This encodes CASQGDRGSEAFF.

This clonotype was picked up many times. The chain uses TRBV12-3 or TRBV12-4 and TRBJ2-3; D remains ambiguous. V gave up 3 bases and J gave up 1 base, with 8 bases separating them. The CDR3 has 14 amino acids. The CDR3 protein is CASSFLAGTDTQYF. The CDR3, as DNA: TGTGCCAGCAGTTTTCTGGCGGGCACAGATACGCAGTATTTT.

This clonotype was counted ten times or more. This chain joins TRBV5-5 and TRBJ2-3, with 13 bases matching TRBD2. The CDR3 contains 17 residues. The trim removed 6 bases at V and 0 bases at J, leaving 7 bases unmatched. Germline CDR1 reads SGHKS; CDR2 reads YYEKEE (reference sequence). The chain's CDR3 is CASTRTSGRPSTDTQYF. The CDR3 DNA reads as TGTGCCAGCACCCGGACTAGCGGGAGACCTAGCACAGATACGCAGTATTTT.

The CDR3 region is CASSQELDGGRSYEQYF. CDR3 coding DNA: TGCGCCAGCAGCCAAGAATTGGACGGCGGGAGGTCCTACGAGCAGTACTTC. The chain uses TRBV4-3 and TRBJ2-7; 8 bases fit TRBD2. Germline V gene data show CDR1 as LGHNA and CDR2 as YSLEER. V was pared by 0 bases and J by 1 base, with 8 bases of the junction left unmatched. The CDR3 is 17 residues long.

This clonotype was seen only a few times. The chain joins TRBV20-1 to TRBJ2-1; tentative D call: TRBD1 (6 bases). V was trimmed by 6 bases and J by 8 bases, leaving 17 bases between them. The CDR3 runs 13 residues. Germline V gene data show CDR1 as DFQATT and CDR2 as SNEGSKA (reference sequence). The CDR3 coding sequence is TGCAGTGCGGGTTACAGGGATGTGGATGAGCAGTTCTTC. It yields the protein CSAGYRDVDEQFF.